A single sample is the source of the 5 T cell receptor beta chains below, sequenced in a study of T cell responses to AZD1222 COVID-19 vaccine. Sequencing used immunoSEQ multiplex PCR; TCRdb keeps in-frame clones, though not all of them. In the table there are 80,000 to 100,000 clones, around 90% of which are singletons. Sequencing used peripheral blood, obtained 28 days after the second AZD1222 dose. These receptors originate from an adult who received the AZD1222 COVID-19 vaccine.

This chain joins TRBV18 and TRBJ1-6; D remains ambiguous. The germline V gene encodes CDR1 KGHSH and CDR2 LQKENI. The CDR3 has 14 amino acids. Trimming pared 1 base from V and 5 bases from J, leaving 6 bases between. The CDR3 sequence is CASSPQENNSPLHF. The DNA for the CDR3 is TGTGCCAGCTCACCACAGGAAAATAATTCACCCCTCCACTTT.

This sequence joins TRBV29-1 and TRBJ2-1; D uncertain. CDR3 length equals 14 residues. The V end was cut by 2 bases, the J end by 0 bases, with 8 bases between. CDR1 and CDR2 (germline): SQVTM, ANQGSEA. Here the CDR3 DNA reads TGCAGCGTTGAACCCGTCACCTCCTACAATGAGCAGTTCTTC. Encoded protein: CSVEPVTSYNEQFF.

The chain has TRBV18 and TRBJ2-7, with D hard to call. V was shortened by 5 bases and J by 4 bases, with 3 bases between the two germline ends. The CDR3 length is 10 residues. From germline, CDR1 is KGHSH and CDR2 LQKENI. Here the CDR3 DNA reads TGTGCCAGCTCAGATTACGAGCAGTACTTC. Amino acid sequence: CASSDYEQYF.

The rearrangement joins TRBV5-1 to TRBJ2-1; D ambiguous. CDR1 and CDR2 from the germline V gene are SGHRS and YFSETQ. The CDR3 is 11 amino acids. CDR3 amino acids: CVSSANNEQFF. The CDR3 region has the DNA TGCGTCTCCTCGGCAAACAATGAGCAGTTCTTC.

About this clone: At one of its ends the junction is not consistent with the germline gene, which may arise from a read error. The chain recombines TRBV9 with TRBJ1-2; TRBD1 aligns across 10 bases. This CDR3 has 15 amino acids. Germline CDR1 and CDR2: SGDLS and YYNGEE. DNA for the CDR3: TGTGCCAGCAGCGACAGGGGGACAGGGGCCTACCGGGGCTCCTTC. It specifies CASSDRGTGAYRGSF.